This T cell receptor (beta chain) was observed in a study of cytomegalovirus exposure and HLA in healthy donors. The ends were cut back, 2 bases at V and 5 bases at J, with 19 bases in the middle. Germline V CDR1 and CDR2: MDHEN, SYDVKM. This CDR3 comprises 17 residues. PCR involved 60 Vbeta and 13 Jbeta primers. Sequencing was performed with immunoSEQ multiplex PCR; in TCRdb, only in-frame clones are kept and a portion is missing. The sample holds approximately 88,000 clones; roughly three fifths are singletons and the top ten take under 4%. Unrecorded immune exposures were likely, despite nominal health at sampling.

The V call is TRBV28, the J call TRBJ1-5; D not certain. The sequenced sample consisted of PBMCs. This receptor was obtained from a man aged 55 to 69 in good health and CMV-seronegative. The chain's CDR3 is CASSLRRRGMTDQPQHF. The DNA of the CDR3 is TGTGCCAGCAGTTTAAGACGGCGAGGAATGACCGATCAGCCCCAGCATTTT.